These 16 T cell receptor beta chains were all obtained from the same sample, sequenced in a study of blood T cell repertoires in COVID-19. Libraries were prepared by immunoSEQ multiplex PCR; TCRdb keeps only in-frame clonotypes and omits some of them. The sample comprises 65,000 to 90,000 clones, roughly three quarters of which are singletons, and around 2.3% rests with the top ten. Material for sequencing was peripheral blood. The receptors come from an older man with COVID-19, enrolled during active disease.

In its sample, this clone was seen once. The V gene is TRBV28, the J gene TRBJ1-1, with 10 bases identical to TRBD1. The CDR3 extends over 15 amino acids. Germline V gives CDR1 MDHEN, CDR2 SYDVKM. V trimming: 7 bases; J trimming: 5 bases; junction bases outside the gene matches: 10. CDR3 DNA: TGTGCCAGCAAGACGACAGGGGGCGGGAGGACTGAAGCTTTCTTT. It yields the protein CASKTTGGGRTEAFF.

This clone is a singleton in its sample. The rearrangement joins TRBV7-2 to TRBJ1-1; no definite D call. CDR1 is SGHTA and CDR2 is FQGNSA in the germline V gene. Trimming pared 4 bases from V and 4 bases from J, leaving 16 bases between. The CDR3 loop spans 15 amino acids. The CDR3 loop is CASSSHSGRATEAFF. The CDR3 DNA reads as TGTGCCAGCAGCTCCCATTCGGGGAGAGCCACTGAAGCTTTCTTT.

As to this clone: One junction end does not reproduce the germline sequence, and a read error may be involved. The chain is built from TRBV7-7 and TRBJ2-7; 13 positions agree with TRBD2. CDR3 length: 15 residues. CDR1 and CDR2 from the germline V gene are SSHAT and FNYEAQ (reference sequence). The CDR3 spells CASSEGLAGSYEQYF. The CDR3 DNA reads TGTGCTAGCAGTGAGGGACTAGCGGGGTCCTACGAGCAGTACTTC.

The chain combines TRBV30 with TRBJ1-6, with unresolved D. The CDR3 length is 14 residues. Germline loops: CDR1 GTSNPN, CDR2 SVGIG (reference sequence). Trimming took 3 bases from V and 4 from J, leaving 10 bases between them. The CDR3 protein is CAWSQTHYNSPLHF. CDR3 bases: TGTGCCTGGAGCCAGACACATTATAATTCACCCCTCCACTTT.

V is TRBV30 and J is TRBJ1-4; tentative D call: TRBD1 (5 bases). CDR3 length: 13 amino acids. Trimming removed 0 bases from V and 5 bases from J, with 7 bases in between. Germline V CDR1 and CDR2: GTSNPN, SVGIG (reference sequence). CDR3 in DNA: TGTGCCTGGAGTGTACAGGAAAATGAAAAACTGTTTTTT. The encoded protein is CAWSVQENEKLFF. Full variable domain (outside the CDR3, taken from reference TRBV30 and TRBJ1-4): SQTIHQWPATLVQPVGSPLSLECTVEGTSNPNLYWYRQAAGRGLQLLFYSVGIGQISSEVPQNLSASRPQDRQFILSSKKLLLSDSGFYLCAWSVQENEKLFFGSGTQLSVL.

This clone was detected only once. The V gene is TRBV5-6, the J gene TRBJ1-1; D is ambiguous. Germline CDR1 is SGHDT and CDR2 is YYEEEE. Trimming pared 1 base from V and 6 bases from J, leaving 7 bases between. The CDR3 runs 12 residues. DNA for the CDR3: TGTGCCAGCAGCTTGTTAGTTGCTGAAGCTTTCTTT. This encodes CASSLLVAEAFF.

CDR3 nucleotides: TGTGCCAGCGACCGGACTAGCGGGAGATACAATGAGCAGTTCTTC. It encodes CASDRTSGRYNEQFF. The chain carries TRBV6-5 and TRBJ2-1, with 13 positions matching TRBD2. Unmatched junction bases numbered 5, after V lost 8 bases and J lost 4 bases. This CDR3 spans 15 amino acids. Germline V CDR1 and CDR2: MNHEY, SVGAGI.

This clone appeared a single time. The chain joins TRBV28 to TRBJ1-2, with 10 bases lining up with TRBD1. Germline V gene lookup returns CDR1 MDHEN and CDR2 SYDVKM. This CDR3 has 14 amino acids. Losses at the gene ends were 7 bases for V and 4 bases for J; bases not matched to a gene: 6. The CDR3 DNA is TGTGCCAGCAACCGACAGGGGGCCGGCTATGGCTACACCTTC. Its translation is CASNRQGAGYGYTF.

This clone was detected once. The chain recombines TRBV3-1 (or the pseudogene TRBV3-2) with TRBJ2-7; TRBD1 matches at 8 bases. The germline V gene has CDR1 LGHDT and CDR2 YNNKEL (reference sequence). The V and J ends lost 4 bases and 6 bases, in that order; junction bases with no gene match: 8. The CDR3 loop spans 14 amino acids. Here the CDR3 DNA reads TGTGCCAGCAGCCCCGGACAGGGTAATAGCGAGCAGTACTTC. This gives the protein CASSPGQGNSEQYF.

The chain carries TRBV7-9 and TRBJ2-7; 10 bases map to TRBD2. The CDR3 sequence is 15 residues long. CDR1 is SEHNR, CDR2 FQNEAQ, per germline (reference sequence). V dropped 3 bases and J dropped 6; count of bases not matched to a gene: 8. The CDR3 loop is CASSFVPSGSPEQYF. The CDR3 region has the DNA TGTGCCAGCAGCTTTGTTCCTAGCGGGAGTCCCGAGCAGTACTTC.

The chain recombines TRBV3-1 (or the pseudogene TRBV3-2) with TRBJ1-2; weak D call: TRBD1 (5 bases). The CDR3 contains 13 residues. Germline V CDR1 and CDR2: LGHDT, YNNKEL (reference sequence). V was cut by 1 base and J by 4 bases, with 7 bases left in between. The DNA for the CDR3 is TGTGCCAGCAGCCAAGCCAGGGTCTATGGCTACACCTTC. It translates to CASSQARVYGYTF.

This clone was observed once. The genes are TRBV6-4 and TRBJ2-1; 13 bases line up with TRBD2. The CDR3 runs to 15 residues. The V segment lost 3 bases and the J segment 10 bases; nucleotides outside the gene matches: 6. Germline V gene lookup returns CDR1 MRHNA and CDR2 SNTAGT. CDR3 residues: CASSEGLAGKGEQFF. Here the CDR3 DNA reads TGTGCCAGCAGTGAGGGACTAGCGGGAAAAGGCGAGCAGTTCTTC.

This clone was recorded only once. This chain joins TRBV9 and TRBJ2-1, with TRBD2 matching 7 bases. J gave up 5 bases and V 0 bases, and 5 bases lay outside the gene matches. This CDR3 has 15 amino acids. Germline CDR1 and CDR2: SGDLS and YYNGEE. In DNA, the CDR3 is TGTGCCAGCAGCGTAGGACTAGCTTATAACAATGAGCAGTTCTTC. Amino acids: CASSVGLAYNNEQFF. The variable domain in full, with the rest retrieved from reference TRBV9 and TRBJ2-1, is DSGVTQTPKHLITATGQRVTLRCSPRSGDLSVYWYQQSLDQGLQFLIQYYNGEERAKGNILERFSAQQFPDLHSELNLSSLELGDSALYFCASSVGLAYNNEQFFGPGTRLTVL.

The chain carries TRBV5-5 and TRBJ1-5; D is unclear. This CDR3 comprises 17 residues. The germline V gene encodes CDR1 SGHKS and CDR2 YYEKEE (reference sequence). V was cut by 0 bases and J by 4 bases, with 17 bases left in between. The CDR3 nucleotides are TGTGCCAGCAGCTTGGCGGGGAGTTTCGGGCGAAATCAGCCCCAGCATTTT. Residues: CASSLAGSFGRNQPQHF. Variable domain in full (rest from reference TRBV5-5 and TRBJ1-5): DAGVTQSPTHLIKTRGQQVTLRCSPISGHKSVSWYQQVLGQGPQFIFQYYEKEERGRGNFPDRFSARQFPNYSSELNVNALLLGDSALYLCASSLAGSFGRNQPQHFGDGTRLSIL.

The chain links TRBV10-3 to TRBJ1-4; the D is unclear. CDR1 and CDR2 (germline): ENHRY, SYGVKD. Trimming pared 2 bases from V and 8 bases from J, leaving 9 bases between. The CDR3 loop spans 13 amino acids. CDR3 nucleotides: TGTGCCATCAGTGAGGTGGTCGAGGAAAAACTGTTTTTT. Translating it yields CAISEVVEEKLFF.

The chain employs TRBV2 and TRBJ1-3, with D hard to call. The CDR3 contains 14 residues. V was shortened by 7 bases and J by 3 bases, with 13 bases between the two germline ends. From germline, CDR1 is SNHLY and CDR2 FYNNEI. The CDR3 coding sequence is TGTGCCAGCAAGACGATATCGGGTGGAAACACCATATATTTT. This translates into CASKTISGGNTIYF.